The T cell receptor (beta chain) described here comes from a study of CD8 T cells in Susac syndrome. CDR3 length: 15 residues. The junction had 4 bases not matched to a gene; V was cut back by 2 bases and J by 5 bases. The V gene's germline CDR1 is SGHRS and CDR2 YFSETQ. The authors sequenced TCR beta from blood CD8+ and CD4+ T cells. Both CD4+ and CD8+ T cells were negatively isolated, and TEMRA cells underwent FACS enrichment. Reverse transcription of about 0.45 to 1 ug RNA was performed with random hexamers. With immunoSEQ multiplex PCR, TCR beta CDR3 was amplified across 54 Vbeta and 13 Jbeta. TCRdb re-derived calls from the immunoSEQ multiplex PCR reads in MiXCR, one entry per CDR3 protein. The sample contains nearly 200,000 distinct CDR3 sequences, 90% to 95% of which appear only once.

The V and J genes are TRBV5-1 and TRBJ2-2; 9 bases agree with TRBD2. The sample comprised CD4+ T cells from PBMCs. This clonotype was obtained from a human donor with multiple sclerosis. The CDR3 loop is CASSFSGRGTGELFF. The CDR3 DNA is TGCGCCAGCAGCTTTAGCGGGAGAGGGACCGGGGAGCTGTTTTTT.